This TCR beta chain was profiled in a study of blood T cell repertoires in COVID-19. Study-level background: T cells, B-cell-depleted T cells, or PBMCs supplied cDNA or gDNA.

The germline gives CDR1 SNHLY, CDR2 FYNNEI. The CDR3 totals 12 residues. Notes on this clone: An end of the junction differs from the germline gene, which may be a read error.

Original data processing: Amplification of reference gene primers was used by the study to estimate nucleated cell counts. TCRdb's copy holds only in-frame clones and misses some; the assay was immunoSEQ multiplex PCR. That table furnishes V, J and clone size, whereas the DNA furnished D and trimming. In the table there are approximately 220,000 clones, roughly 80% of which are singletons. The sequence came from a woman aged 80 or older with acute or convalescent COVID-19. Sequences were obtained from peripheral blood. The V call is TRBV2, the J call TRBJ1-2; TRBD1 might be the D (5 bases). CDR3 sequence reads: CASSPSRWDSSF. DNA of the CDR3: TGTGCCAGCAGTCCCAGTCGGTGGGACTCCTCTTTC.